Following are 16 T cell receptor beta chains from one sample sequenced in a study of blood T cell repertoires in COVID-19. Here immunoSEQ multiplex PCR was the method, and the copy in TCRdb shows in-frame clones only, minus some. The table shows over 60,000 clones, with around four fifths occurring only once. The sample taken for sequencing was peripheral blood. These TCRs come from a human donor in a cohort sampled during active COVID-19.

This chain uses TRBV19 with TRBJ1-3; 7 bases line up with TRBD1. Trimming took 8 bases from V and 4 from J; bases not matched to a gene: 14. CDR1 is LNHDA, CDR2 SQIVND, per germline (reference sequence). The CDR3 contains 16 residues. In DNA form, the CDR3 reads TGTGCCAGTTATGACCTACAGGGGCGGTTCGGAAACACCATATATTTT. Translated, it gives CASYDLQGRFGNTIYF.

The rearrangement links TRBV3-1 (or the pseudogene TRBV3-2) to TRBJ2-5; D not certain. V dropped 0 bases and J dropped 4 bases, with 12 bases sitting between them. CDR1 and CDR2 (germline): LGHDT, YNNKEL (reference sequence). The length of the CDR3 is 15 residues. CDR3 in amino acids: CASSQDQLSGETQYF. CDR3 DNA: TGTGCCAGCAGCCAAGATCAACTTTCAGGAGAGACCCAGTACTTC.

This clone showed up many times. The CDR3 here is CASSLGGSSVGGNEQFF. The CDR3 DNA reads TGCGCCAGCAGCTTGGGGGGATCCTCCGTGGGAGGCAATGAGCAGTTCTTC. The rearrangement joins TRBV5-1 to TRBJ2-1, with D possibly matching TRBD2 (6 bases). V dropped 0 bases and J dropped 6 bases, with 19 bases sitting between them. Germline CDR1 SGHRS, CDR2 YFSETQ. CDR3 length: 17 residues. Looking up the rest from reference TRBV5-1 and TRBJ2-1 gives the full variable domain: KAGVTQTPRYLIKTRGQQVTLSCSPISGHRSVSWYQQTPGQGLQFLFEYFSETQRNKGNFPGRFSGRQFSNSRSEMNVSTLELGDSALYLCASSLGGSSVGGNEQFFGPGTRLTVL.

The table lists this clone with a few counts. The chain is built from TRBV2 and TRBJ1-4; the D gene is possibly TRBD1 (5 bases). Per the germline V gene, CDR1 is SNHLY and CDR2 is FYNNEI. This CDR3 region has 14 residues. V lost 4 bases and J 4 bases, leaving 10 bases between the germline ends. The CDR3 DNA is TGTGCCAGCAGTGGGGGCAGCCGTAATGAAAAACTGTTTTTT. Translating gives CASSGGSRNEKLFF.

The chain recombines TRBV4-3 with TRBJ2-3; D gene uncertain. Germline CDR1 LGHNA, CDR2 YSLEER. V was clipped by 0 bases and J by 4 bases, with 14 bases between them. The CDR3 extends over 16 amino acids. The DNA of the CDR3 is TGCGCCAGCAGCCAAGATCAGGCTGGATGGGCAGATACGCAGTATTTT. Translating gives CASSQDQAGWADTQYF.

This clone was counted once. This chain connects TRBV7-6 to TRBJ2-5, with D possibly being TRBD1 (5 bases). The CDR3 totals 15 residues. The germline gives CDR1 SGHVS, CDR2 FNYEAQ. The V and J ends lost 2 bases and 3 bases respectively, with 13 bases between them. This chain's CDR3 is CASSLYDSLKETQYF. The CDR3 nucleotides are TGTGCCAGCAGCTTATACGACAGCCTGAAAGAGACCCAGTACTTC.

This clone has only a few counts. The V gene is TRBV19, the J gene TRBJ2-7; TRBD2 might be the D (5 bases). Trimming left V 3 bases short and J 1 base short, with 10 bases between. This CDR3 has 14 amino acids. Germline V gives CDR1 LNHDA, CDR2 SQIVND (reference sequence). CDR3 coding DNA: TGTGCCAGTAGTATGCGGGCGGAGTCCTACGAGCAGTACTTC. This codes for CASSMRAESYEQYF. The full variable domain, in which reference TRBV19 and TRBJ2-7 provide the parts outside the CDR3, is DGGITQSPKYLFRKEGQNVTLSCEQNLNHDAMYWYRQDPGQGLRLIYYSQIVNDFQKGDIAEGYSVSREKKESFPLTVTSAQKNPTAFYLCASSMRAESYEQYFGPGTRLTVT.

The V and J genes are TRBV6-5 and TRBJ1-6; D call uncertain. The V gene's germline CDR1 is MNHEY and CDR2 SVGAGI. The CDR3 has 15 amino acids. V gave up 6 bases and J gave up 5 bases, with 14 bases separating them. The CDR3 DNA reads TGTGCCAGCAGACCTACGGGCGGGAATAATTCACCCCTCCACTTT. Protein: CASRPTGGNNSPLHF.

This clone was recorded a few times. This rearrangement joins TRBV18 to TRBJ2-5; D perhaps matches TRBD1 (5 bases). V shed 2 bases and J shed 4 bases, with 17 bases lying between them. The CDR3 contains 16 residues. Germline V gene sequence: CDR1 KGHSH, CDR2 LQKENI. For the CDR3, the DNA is TGTGCCAGCTCACCATTGAGTAGGGGTTGGTCAGAGACCCAGTACTTC. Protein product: CASSPLSRGWSETQYF.

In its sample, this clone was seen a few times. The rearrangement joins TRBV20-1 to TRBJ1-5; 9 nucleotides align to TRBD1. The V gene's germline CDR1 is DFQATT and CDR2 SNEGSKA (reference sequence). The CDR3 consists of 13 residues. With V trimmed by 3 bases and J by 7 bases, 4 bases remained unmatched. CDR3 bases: TGCAGTGCTAGTACAGGGGGCTTGCAGCCCCAGCATTTT. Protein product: CSASTGGLQPQHF.

DNA for the CDR3: TGCAGCGTCCGACGACTAGCGGGAGGATACTATGAGCAGTTCTTC. Amino acid sequence: CSVRRLAGGYYEQFF. This chain joins TRBV29-1 and TRBJ2-1, with 13 bases fitting TRBD2. Germline V lookup: CDR1 SQVTM, CDR2 ANQGSEA. The J segment lost 8 bases and the V segment lost 6 bases, leaving 10 bases of the junction unmatched. The CDR3 has 15 amino acids.

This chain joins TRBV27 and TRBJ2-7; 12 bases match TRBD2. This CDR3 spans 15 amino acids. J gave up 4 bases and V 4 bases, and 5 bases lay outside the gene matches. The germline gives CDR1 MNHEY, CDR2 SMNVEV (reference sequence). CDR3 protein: CASSSGTSGFYEQYF. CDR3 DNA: TGTGCCAGCAGTTCCGGGACTAGCGGGTTTTACGAGCAGTACTTC.

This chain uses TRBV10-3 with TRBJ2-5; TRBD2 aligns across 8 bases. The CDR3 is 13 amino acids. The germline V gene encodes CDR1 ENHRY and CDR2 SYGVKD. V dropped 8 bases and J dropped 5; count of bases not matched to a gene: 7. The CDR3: CAIAGTRVETQYF. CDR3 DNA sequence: TGTGCCATCGCCGGGACTAGGGTGGAGACCCAGTACTTC.

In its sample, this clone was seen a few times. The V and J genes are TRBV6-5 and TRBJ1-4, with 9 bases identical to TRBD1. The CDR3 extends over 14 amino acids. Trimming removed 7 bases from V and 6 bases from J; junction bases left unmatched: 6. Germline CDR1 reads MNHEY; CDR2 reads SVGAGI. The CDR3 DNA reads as TGTGCCAGCACCCAGGACAGGGGAGATGAAAAACTGTTTTTT. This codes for CASTQDRGDEKLFF.

CDR3 nucleotide sequence: TGTGCCACCGGGGGACAGCTGAACACTGAAGCTTTCTTT. Amino acid sequence: CATGGQLNTEAFF. The chain links TRBV15 to TRBJ1-1; 7 bases agree with TRBD1. Germline V lookup: CDR1 LNHNV, CDR2 YYDKDF (reference sequence). V shed 8 bases and J 0 bases; nucleotides not matched to a gene: 3. The CDR3 has 13 amino acids.

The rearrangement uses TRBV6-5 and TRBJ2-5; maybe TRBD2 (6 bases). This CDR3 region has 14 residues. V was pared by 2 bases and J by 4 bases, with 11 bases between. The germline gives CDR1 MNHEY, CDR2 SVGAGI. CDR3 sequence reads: CASSYGGSGETQYF. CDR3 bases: TGTGCCAGCAGTTACGGGGGGTCCGGAGAGACCCAGTACTTC.